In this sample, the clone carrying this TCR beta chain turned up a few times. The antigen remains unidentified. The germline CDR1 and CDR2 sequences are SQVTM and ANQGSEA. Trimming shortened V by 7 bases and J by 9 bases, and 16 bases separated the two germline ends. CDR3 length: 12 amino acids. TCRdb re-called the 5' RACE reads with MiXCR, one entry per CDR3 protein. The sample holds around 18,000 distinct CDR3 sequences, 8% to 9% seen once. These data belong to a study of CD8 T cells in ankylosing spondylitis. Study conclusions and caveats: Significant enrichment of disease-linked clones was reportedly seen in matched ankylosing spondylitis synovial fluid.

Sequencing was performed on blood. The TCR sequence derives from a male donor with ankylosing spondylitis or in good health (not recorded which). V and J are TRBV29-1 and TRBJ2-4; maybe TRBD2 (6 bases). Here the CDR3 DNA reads TGCAGCGGTTATCATGGGGGGAGCATTCAGTACTTC. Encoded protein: CSGYHGGSIQYF.